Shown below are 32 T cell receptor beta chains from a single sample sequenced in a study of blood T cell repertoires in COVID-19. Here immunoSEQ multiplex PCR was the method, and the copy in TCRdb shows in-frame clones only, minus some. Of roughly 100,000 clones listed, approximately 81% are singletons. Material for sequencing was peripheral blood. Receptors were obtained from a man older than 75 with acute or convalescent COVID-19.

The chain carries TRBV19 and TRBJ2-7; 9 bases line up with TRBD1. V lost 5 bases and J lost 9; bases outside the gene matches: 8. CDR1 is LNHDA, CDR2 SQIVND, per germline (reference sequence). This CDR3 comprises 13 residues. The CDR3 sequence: CASSPRDREGQYF. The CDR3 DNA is TGTGCCAGTAGTCCACGGGACAGGGAAGGGCAGTACTTC.

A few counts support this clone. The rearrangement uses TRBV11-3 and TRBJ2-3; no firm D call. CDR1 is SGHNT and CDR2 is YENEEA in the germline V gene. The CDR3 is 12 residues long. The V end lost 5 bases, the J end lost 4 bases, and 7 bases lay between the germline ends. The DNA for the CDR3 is TGTGCCAGCAGCCCCGGTGCAGATACGCAGTATTTT. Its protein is CASSPGADTQYF.

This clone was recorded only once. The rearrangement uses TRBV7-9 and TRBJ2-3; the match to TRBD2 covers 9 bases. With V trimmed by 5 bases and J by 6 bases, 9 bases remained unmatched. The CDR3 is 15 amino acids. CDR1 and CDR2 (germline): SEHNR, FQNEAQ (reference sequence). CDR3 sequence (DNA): TGTGCCAGCAGCACTACAATAGGGACTAGCGATACGCAGTATTTT. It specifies CASSTTIGTSDTQYF.

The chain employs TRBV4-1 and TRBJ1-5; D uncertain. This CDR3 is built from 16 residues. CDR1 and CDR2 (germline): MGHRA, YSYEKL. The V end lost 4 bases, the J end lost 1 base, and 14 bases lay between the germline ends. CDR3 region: CASSPEGLGSNQPQHF. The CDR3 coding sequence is TGCGCCAGCAGCCCGGAGGGCCTCGGGAGCAATCAGCCCCAGCATTTT.

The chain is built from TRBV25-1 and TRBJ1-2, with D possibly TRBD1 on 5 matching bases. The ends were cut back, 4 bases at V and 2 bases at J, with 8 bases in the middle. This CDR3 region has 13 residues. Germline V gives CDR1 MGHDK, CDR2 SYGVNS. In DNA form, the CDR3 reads TGTGCCAGCAGTGGGCAGGGAAACTATGGCTACACCTTC. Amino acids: CASSGQGNYGYTF.

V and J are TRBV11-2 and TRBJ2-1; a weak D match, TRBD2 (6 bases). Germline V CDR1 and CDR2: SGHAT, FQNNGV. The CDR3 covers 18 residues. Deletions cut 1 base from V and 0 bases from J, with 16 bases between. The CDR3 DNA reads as TGTGCCAGCAGCTTAGCCGGGAGCGGGCGGAGCTCCTACAATGAGCAGTTCTTC. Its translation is CASSLAGSGRSSYNEQFF.

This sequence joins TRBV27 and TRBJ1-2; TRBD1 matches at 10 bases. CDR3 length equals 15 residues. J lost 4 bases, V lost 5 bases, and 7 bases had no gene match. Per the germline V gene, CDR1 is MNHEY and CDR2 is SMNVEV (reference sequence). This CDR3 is CASSATGQGSYGYTF. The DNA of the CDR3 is TGTGCCAGCAGTGCCACGGGACAGGGGTCCTATGGCTACACCTTC.

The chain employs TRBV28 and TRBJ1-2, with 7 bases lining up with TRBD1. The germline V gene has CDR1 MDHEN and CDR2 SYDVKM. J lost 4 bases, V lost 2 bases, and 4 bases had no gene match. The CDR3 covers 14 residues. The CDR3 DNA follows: TGTGCCAGCAGTTTAGGACAGGCGTCCTATGGCTACACCTTC. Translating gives CASSLGQASYGYTF.

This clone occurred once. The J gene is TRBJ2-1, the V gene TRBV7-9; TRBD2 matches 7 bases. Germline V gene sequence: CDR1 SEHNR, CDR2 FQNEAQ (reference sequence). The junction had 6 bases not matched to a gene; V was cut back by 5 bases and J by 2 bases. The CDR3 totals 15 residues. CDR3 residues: CASSQNGLAYNEQFF. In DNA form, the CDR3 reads TGTGCCAGCAGCCAAAACGGACTAGCCTACAATGAGCAGTTCTTC.

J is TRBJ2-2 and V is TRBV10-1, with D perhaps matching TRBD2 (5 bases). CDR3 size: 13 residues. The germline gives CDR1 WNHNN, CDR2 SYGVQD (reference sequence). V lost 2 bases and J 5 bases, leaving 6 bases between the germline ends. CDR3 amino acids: CASSEGGTGELFF. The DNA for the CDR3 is TGCGCCAGCAGTGAGGGCGGGACCGGGGAGCTGTTTTTT.

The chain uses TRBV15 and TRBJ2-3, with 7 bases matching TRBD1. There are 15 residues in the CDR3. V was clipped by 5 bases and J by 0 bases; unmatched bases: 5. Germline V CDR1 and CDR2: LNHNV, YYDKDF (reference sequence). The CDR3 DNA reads TGTGCCACCAGCGTCCGGGACAGAAGCACAGATACGCAGTATTTT. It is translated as CATSVRDRSTDTQYF.

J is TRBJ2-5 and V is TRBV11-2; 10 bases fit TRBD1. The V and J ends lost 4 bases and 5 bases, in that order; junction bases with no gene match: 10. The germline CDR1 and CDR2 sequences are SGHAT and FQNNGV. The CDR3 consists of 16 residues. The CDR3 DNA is TGTGCCAGCAGCTCTACCCGACAGGGGGCTAGGGAGACCCAGTACTTC. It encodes CASSSTRQGARETQYF.

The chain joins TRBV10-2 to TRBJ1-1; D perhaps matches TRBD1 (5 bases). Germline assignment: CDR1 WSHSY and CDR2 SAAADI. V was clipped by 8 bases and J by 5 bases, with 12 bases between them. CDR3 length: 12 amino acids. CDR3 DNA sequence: TGCGCCAGCCACGATAGGGGAACTGAAGCTTTCTTT. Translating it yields CASHDRGTEAFF.

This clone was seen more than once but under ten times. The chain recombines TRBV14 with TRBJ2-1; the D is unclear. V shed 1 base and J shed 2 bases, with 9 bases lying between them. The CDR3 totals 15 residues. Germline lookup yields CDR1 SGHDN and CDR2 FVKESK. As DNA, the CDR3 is TGTGCCAGCAGCCAAGCACGAGTCCCCTACAATGAGCAGTTCTTC. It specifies CASSQARVPYNEQFF.

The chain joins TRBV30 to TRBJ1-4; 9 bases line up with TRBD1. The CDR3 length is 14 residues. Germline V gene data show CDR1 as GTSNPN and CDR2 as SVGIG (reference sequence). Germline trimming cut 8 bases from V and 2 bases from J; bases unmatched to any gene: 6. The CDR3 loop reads CAGGTGWTNEKLFF. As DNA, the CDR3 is TGTGCCGGGGGGACAGGGTGGACTAATGAAAAACTGTTTTTT.

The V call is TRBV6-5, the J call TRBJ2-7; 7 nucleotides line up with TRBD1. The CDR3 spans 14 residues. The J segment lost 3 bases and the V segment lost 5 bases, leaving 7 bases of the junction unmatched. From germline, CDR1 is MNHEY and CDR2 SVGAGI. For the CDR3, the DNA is TGTGCCAGCAGTCGGGACAGCAATTACTACGAGCAGTACTTC. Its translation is CASSRDSNYYEQYF.

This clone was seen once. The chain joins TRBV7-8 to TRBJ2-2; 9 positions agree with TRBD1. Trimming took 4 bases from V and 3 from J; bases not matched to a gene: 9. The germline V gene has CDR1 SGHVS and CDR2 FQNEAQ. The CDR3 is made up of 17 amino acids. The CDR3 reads CASSSLDRGSDTGELFF. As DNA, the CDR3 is TGTGCCAGCAGCTCCTTGGACAGGGGAAGCGACACCGGGGAGCTGTTTTTT.

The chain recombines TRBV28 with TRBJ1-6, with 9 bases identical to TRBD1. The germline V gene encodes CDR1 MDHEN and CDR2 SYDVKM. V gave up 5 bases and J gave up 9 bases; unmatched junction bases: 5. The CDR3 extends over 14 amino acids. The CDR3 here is CASSTYRGLSPLHF. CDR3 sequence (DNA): TGTGCCAGCAGTACATACAGGGGGCTTTCACCCCTCCACTTT. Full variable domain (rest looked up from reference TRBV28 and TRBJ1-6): DVKVTQSSRYLVKRTGEKVFLECVQDMDHENMFWYRQDPGLGLRLIYFSYDVKMKEKGDIPEGYSVSREKKERFSLILESASTNQTSMYLCASSTYRGLSPLHFGNGTRLTVT.

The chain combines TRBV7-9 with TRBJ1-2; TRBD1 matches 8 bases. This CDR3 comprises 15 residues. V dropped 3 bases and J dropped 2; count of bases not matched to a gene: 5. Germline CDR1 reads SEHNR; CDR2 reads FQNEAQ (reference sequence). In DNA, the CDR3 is TGTGCCAGCAGCTTCCTCACAGGGGGGAACTATGGCTACACCTTC. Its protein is CASSFLTGGNYGYTF.

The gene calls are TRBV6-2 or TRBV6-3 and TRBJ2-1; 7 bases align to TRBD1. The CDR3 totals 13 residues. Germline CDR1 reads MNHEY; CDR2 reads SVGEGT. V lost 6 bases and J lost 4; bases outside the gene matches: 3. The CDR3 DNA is TGTGCCAGCAGCCGGGACAGATACAATGAGCAGTTCTTC. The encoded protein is CASSRDRYNEQFF.

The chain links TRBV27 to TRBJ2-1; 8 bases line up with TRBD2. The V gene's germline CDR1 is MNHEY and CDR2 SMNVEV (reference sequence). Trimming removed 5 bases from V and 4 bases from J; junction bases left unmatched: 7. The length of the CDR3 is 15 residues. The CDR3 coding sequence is TGTGCCAGCAGTCCCACGGGAGGGGCGTACAATGAGCAGTTCTTC. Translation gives CASSPTGGAYNEQFF.

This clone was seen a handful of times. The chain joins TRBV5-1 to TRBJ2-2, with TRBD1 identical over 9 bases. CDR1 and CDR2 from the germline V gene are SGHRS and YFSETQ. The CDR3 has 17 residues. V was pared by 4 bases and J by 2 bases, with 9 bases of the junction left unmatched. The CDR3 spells CASSPYGQGINTGELFF. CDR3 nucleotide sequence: TGCGCCAGCAGCCCCTACGGACAGGGGATTAACACCGGGGAGCTGTTTTTT. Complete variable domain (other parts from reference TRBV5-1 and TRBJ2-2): KAGVTQTPRYLIKTRGQQVTLSCSPISGHRSVSWYQQTPGQGLQFLFEYFSETQRNKGNFPGRFSGRQFSNSRSEMNVSTLELGDSALYLCASSPYGQGINTGELFFGEGSRLTVL.

DNA of the CDR3: TGTGCCAGCACCGGACAGGGGGTCTACGAGCAGTACTTC. Protein sequence: CASTGQGVYEQYF. The chain links TRBV5-6 to TRBJ2-7, with 10 bases fitting TRBD1. The CDR3 loop spans 13 amino acids. The J segment lost 3 bases and the V segment lost 6 bases, leaving 3 bases of the junction unmatched. Germline V lookup: CDR1 SGHDT, CDR2 YYEEEE.

CDR3 protein: CASSLTWAGSGNTIYF. The CDR3 nucleotides read TGTGCCAGCAGCTTAACTTGGGCGGGGTCCGGAAACACCATATATTTT. The rearrangement joins TRBV7-2 to TRBJ1-3, with D hard to call. The CDR3 has 16 residues. V was trimmed by 2 bases and J by 4 bases, leaving 15 bases between them. From germline, CDR1 is SGHTA and CDR2 FQGNSA.

The DNA for the CDR3 is TGTGCCAGCAGCTCGGGACAGGGGATCACTGAAGCTTTCTTT. Encoded protein: CASSSGQGITEAFF. This chain connects TRBV7-8 to TRBJ1-1; 10 bases match TRBD1. V trimming: 4 bases; J trimming: 4 bases; junction bases outside the gene matches: 3. The CDR3 is 14 amino acids. Germline loops: CDR1 SGHVS, CDR2 FQNEAQ. The whole variable domain, remainder taken from reference TRBV7-8 and TRBJ1-1, is GAGVSQSPRYKVAKRGQDVALRCDPISGHVSLFWYQQALGQGPEFLTYFQNEAQLDKSGLPSDRFFAERPEGSVSTLKIQRTQQEDSAVYLCASSSGQGITEAFFGQGTRLTVV.

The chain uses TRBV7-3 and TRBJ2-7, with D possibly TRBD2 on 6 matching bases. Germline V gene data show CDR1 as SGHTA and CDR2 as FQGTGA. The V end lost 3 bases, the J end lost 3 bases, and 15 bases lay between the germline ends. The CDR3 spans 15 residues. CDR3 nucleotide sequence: TGTGCCAGCAGCTTTCAAAAGGGAGGAAACTACGAGCAGTACTTC. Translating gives CASSFQKGGNYEQYF.

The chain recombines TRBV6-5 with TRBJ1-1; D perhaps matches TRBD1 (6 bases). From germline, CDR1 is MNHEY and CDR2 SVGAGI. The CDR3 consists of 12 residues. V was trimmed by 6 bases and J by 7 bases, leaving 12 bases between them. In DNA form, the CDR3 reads TGTGCCAGCAGAGAGATCAGGGGTGAAGCTTTCTTT. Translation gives CASREIRGEAFF.

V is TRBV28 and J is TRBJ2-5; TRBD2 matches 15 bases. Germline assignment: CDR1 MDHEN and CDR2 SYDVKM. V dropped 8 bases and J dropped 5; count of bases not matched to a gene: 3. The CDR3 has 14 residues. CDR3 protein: CASRTSGRAETQYF. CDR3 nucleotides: TGTGCCAGCCGGACTAGCGGGAGGGCGGAGACCCAGTACTTC.

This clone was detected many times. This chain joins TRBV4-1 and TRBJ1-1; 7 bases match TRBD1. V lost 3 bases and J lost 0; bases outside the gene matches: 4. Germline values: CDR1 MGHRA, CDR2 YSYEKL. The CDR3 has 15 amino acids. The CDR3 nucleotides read TGCGCCAGCAGCCATAAGCAGGGGGTGAACACTGAAGCTTTCTTT. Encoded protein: CASSHKQGVNTEAFF.

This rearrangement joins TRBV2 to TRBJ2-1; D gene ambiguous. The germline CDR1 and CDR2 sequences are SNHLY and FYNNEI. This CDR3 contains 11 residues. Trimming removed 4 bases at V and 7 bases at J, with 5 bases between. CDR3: CASSAFNEQFF. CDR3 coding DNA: TGTGCCAGCAGTGCCTTTAATGAGCAGTTCTTC.

CDR3 protein: CASSFWTKNNEQFF. CDR3 nucleotides: TGTGCCAGCAGTTTCTGGACAAAAAACAATGAGCAGTTCTTC. The rearrangement uses TRBV6-6 and TRBJ2-1; D might be TRBD1 (5 bases). Trimming took off 4 bases at V and 5 bases at J, with 12 bases between the two ends. Germline CDR1 is MNHNY and CDR2 is SVGAGI (reference sequence). This CDR3 region has 14 residues.

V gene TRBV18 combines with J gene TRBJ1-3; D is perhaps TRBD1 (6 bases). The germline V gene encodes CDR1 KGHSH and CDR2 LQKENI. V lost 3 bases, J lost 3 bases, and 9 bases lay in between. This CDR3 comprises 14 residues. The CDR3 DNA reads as TGTGCCAGCTCACCGATGGACAGTGGAAACACCATATATTTT. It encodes CASSPMDSGNTIYF.